Listed below are T cell receptor beta chains from one sample, sequenced in a study of T cell repertoires in cytomegalovirus infection. These TCRs are of unknown antigen specificity. MiXCR was run by TCRdb on the reads, yielding one entry per CDR3 protein. Here the sample spans 550,000 to 850,000 distinct CDR3 sequences, roughly 36% being singletons. The sample was cultured PBMCs, taken from culture after CMV antigen stimulation. These receptor sequences come from a human donor in good health (CMV status not recorded). Some clones in this sample may be carry-over from other donors' samples. The CDR3 runs from the conserved cysteine through the conserved F or W. Fields, in order: V gene, J gene, clone size, D gene, CDR3 protein, CDR3 DNA. A D gene is named only where the DNA matches it firmly. Clone size appears in some rows only: once, few, many, or a class for an expanded clone.

TRBV5-6	TRBJ2-1	NA	NA	CASSLWLATYYEQFF	TGTGCCAGCAGCTTGTGGCTAGCGACATACTATGAGCAGTTCTTC
TRBV12-3/TRBV12-4	TRBJ1-4	few	TRBD1	CASSYGGGDNEKLFF	TGTGCCAGCAGCTATGGAGGGGGCGATAATGAAAAACTGTTTTTT
TRBV2	TRBJ2-7	few	TRBD2	CASRGSGSAAYEQYF	TGTGCCAGCAGAGGTAGCGGGTCCGCGGCCTACGAGCAGTACTTC
TRBV5-4	TRBJ1-1	NA	TRBD1	CASSLAGTGRNTEAFF	TGTGCCAGCAGCTTGGCCGGGACAGGGAGGAACACTGAAGCTTTCTTT
TRBV4-2	TRBJ1-5	NA	TRBD1	CASSQTTGECSNQPQHF	TGTGCCAGCAGCCAAACCACAGGGGAATGTAGCAATCAGCCCCAGCATTTT
TRBV11-3	TRBJ2-1	NA	NA	CASSNGPAGPPYNEQFF	TGTGCCAGCAGCAATGGCCCTGCGGGACCGCCATACAATGAGCAGTTCTTC
TRBV2	TRBJ1-1	NA	TRBD1	CASTPQRTGWIGTEAFF	TGTGCCAGCACCCCCCAAAGGACAGGGTGGATTGGAACTGAAGCTTTCTTT
TRBV7-6	TRBJ2-7	NA	NA	CASSLAPQGHEQYF	TGTGCCAGCAGCTTAGCGCCCCAGGGACACGAGCAGTACTTC
TRBV4-1	TRBJ2-5	NA	NA	CASSQGRGGYYQETQYF	TGCGCCAGCAGCCAAGGGCGAGGGGGGTACTACCAAGAGACCCAGTACTTC
TRBV7-9	TRBJ2-7	few	TRBD1	CASSLVGTGGNNILF	TGTGCCAGCAGCTTAGTCGGGACAGGGGGCAATAATATCTTATTC
TRBV4-1	TRBJ2-7	NA	NA	CASSQDEGMQYF	TGCGCCAGCAGCCAGGACGAGGGGATGCAGTACTTC
TRBV7-2	TRBJ2-5	NA	NA	CASSPHILRGSDAGTQYF	TGTGCCAGCAGCCCGCACATTCTCCGCGGGTCCGACGCGGGGACCCAGTACTTC
TRBV7-2	TRBJ2-1	many	TRBD2	CASSFRTSGRSRYNEQFF	TGTGCCAGCAGCTTCAGGACTAGCGGGAGGTCTAGATACAATGAGCAGTTCTTC
TRBV7-6	TRBJ1-1	NA	TRBD1	CASTRDSTNTEAFF	TGTGCCAGCACTAGGGACAGCACGAACACTGAAGCTTTCTTT
TRBV20-1	TRBJ2-3	NA	NA	CSARKGDTQYF	TGCAGTGCTAGGAAGGGAGATACGCAGTATTTT
TRBV7-2	TRBJ1-5	many	NA	CASSPGTVRPQHF	TGTGCCAGCAGCCCGGGGACCGTTCGGCCCCAGCATTTT